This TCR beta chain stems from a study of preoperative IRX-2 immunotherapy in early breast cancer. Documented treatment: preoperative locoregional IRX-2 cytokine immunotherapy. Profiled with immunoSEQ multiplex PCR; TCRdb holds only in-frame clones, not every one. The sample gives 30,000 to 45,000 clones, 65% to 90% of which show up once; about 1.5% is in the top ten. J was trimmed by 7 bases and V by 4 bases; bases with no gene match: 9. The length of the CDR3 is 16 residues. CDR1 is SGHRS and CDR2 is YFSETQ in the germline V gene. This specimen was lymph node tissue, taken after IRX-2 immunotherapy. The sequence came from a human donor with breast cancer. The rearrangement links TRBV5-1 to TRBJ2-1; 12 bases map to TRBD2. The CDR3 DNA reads TGCGCCAGCAGCCTAGCGGGGGGGCCAAGGTCAAATGAGCAGTTCTTC. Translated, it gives CASSLAGGPRSNEQFF.